This paragraph covers one TCR beta chain sequence. This sample stems from a study of technical replicates of blood from a few donors. The germline gives CDR1 MNHNS, CDR2 SASEGT. Trimming pared 4 bases from V and 0 bases from J, leaving 12 bases between. The CDR3 has 15 residues. Clones were read by immunoSEQ multiplex PCR, and TCRdb kept only the in-frame ones, dropping some. This repertoire shows about 70,000 clones, approximately 96% found once; its top ten account for about 0.4%. Sequenced input: T cells isolated from PBMCs. The genes are TRBV6-1 and TRBJ1-1; D is possibly TRBD1 (6 bases). This TCR was recovered from a human donor in good health. CDR3 nucleotide sequence: TGTGCCAGCAGTGCAAACAGGGAGATGAACACTGAAGCTTTCTTT. It encodes CASSANREMNTEAFF.